This T cell receptor (beta chain) was identified in a study of shared clonotypes between healthy human individuals. Findings of the study overall: A handful of donors had 4% to 5% of their naive CD4 clonotypes in common.

Remarks on this clone: The antigen is not known.

All donors were healthy HIV-negative adults lacking recent acute infections or vaccinations. V gave up 1 base and J gave up 7 bases, with 15 bases separating them. The CDR3 loop spans 15 amino acids. The germline V gene has CDR1 SGDLS and CDR2 YYNGEE. This was a deep-level run. Splitting of each subset's genomic DNA was done evenly across several immunoSEQ plates. Profiled with immunoSEQ multiplex PCR; TCRdb holds only in-frame clones, not every one. The sample has 2 million to 2.5 million clones; 90% to 97% are singletons. Sequencing was done on a sample of naive CD4+ T cells sorted from blood. Subset reported: CD45RA+ positively selected. The chain employs TRBV9 and TRBJ1-5, with D tentatively TRBD1 (6 bases). This clonotype was sampled from a man between 18 and 35 years old in good health. For the CDR3, the DNA is TGTGCCAGCAGCGTATATGGGGGCCCCGGGCAGCCCCAGCATTTT. The encoded protein is CASSVYGGPGQPQHF.